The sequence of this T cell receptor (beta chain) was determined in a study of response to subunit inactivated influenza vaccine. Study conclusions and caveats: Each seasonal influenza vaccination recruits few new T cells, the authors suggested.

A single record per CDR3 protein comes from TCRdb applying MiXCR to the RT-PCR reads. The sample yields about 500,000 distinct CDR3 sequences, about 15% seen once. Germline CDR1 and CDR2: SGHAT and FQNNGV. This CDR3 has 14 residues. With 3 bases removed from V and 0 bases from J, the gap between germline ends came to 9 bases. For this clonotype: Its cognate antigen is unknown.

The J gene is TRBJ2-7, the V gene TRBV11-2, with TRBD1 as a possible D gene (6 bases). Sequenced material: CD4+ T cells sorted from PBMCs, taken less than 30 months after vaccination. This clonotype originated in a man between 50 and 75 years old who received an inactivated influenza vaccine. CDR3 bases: TGTGCCAGCAGCTTTTCGGACAGCTCCTACGAGCAGTACTTC. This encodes CASSFSDSSYEQYF. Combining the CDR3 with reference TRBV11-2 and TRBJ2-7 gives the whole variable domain EAGVAQSPRYKIIEKRQSVAFWCNPISGHATLYWYQQILGQGPKLLIQFQNNGVVDDSQLPKDRFSAERLKGVDSTLKIQPAKLEDSAVYLCASSFSDSSYEQYFGPGTRLTVT.